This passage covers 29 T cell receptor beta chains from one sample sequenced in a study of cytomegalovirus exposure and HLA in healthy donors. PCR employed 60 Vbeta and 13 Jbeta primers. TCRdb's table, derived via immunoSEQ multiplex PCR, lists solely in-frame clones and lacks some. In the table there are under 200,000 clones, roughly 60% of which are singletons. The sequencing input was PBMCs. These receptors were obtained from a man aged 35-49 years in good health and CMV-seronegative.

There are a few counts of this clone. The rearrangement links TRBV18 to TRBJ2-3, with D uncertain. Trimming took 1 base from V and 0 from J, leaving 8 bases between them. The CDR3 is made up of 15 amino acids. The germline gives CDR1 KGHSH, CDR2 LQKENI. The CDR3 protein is CASSPLPVSTDTQYF. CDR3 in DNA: TGTGCCAGCTCACCACTGCCGGTGAGCACAGATACGCAGTATTTT. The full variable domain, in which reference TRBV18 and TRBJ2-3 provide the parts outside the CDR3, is NAGVMQNPRHLVRRRGQEARLRCSPMKGHSHVYWYRQLPEEGLKFMVYLQKENIIDESGMPKERFSAEFPKEGPSILRIQQVVRGDSAAYFCASSPLPVSTDTQYFGPGTRLTVL.

This chain's CDR3 is CASSISLGGRSYNEQFF. In DNA, the CDR3 is TGTGCCAGTAGTATATCCCTCGGGGGGAGAAGCTACAATGAGCAGTTCTTC. This sequence joins TRBV19 and TRBJ2-1; the match to TRBD2 covers 7 bases. The CDR3 is 17 residues long. V shed 2 bases, J shed 3 bases, and the junction held 10 bases outside the gene matches. Germline V gives CDR1 LNHDA, CDR2 SQIVND (reference sequence).

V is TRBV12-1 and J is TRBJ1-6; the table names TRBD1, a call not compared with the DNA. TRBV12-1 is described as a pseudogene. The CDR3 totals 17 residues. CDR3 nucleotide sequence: TGTGCCAGCAACCCCAAGGGGGAAAGCTCCTATAATTCACCCCTCCACTTT. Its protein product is CASNPKGESSYNSPLHF.

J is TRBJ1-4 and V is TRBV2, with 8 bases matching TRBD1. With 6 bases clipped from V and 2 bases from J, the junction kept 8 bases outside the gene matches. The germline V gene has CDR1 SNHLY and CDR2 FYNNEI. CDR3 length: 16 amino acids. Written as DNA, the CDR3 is TGTGCCAGCAGACGCAACAGGGGGACGACTAATGAAAAACTGTTTTTT. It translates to CASRRNRGTTNEKLFF. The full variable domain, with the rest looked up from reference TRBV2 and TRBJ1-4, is EPEVTQTPSHQVTQMGQEVILRCVPISNHLYFYWYRQILGQKVEFLVSFYNNEISEKSEIFDDQFSVERPDGSNFTLKIRSTKLEDSAMYFCASRRNRGTTNEKLFFGSGTQLSVL.

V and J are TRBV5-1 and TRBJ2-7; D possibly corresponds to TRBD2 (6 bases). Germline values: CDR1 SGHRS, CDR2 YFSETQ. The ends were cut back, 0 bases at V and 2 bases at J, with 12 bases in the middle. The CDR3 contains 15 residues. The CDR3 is CASSLVGGMPYEQYF. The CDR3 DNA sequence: TGCGCCAGCAGCTTGGTGGGGGGTATGCCCTACGAGCAGTACTTC.

CDR3 nucleotide sequence: TGTGCCAGCAGCGAGGGAGACAGGACGGTTCAGCCCCAGCATTTT. Its protein is CASSEGDRTVQPQHF. The rearrangement uses TRBV21-1 and TRBJ1-5; whether TRBD1, the table's D call, matches the DNA was not checked. TRBV21-1 is annotated as a pseudogene. CDR3 length equals 15 residues.

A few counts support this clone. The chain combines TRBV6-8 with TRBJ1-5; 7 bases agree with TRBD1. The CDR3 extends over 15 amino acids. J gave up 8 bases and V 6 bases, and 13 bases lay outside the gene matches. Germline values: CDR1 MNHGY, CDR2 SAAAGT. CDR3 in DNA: TGTGCCAGCAGGTCCGACAGGGCAGATTATGAGCCCCAGCATTTT. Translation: CASRSDRADYEPQHF.

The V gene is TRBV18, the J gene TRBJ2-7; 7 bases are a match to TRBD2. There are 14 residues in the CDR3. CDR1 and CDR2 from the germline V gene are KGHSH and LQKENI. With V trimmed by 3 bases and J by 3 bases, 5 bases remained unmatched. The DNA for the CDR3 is TGTGCCAGCTCACCGCGGGGCGGGGGCTACGAGCAGTACTTC. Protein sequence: CASSPRGGGYEQYF.

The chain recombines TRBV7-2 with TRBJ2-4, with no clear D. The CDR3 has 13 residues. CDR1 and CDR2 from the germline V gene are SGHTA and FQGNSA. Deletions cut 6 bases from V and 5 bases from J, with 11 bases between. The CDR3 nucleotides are TGTGCCAGCAGAAAGAACCTAGAAAACATTCAGTACTTC. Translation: CASRKNLENIQYF.

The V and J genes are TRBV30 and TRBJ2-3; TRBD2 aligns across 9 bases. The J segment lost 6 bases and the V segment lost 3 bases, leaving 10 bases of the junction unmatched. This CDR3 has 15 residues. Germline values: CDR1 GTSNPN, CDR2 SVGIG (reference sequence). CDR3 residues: CAWRRGRGGPDTQYF. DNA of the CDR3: TGTGCCTGGAGACGAGGGCGGGGGGGCCCGGATACGCAGTATTTT.

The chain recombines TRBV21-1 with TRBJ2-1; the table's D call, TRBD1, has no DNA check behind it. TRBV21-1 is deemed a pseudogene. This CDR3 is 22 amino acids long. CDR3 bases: TGTGCCAGCAGCCAGACCCCCACCTTCCTAGGTATCGATGGGGCCGGACACAATGAGCAGTTCTTC. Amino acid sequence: CASSQTPTFLGIDGAGHNEQFF.

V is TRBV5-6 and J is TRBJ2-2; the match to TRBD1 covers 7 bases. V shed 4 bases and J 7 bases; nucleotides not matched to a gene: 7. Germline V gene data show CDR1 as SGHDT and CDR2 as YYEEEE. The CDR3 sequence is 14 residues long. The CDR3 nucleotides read TGTGCCAGCAGCCCAACTGACAGGGTCGGGGAGCTGTTTTTT. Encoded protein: CASSPTDRVGELFF.

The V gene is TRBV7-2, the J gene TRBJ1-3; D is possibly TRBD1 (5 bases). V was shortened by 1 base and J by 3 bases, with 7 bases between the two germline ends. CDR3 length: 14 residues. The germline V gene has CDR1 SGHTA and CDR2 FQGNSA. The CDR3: CASSLGQGGNTIYF. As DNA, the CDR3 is TGTGCCAGCAGCTTAGGGCAGGGTGGAAACACCATATATTTT.

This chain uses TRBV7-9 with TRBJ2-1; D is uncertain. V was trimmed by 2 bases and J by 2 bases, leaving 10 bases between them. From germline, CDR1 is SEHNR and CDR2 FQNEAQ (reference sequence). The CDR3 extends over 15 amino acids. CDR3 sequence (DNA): TGTGCCAGCAGCTTATATGACTCACCCTACAATGAGCAGTTCTTC. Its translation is CASSLYDSPYNEQFF.

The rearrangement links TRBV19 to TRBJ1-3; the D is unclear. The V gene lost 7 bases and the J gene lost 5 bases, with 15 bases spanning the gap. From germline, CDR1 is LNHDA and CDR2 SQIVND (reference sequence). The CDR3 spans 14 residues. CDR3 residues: CASIAEYSRNTIYF. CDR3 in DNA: TGTGCCAGTATCGCTGAGTACAGCAGAAACACCATATATTTT.

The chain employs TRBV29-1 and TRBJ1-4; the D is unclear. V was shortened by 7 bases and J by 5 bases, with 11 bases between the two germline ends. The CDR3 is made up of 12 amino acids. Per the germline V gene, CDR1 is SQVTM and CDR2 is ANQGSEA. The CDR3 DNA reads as TGCAGCGCTGCTTGGAGGAATGAAAAACTGTTTTTT. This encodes CSAAWRNEKLFF.

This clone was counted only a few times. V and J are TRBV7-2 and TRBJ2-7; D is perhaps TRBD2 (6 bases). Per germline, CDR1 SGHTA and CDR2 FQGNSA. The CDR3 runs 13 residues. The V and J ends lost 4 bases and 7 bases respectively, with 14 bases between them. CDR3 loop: CASSWVAEREQYF. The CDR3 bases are TGTGCCAGCAGCTGGGTAGCGGAGCGGGAGCAGTACTTC.

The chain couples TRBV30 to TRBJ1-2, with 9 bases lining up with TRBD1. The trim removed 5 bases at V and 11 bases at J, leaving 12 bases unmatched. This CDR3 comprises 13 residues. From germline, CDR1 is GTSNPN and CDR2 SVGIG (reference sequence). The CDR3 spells CAWGLGTGLLYTF. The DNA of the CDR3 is TGTGCCTGGGGACTTGGGACAGGGTTATTGTACACCTTC.

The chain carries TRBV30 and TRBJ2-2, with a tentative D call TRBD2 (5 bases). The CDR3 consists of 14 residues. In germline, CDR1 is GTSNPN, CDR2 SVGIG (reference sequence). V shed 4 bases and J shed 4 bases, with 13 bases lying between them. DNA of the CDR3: TGTGCCTGGAAACGGCTAGCACTCACCGGGGAGCTGTTTTTT. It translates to CAWKRLALTGELFF.

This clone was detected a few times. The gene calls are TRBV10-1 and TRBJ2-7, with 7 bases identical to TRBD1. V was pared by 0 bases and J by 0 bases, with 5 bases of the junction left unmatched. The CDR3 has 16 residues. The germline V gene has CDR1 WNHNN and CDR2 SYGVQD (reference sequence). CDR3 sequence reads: CASSESRQGVSYEQYF. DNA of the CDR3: TGCGCCAGCAGTGAGTCGCGACAGGGAGTCTCCTACGAGCAGTACTTC.

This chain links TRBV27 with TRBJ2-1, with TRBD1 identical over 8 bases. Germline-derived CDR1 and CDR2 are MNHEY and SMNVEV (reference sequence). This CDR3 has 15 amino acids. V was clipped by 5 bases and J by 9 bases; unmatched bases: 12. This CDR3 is CASSLKGQVPSEQFF. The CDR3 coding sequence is TGTGCCAGCAGTCTAAAGGGACAGGTCCCCAGTGAGCAGTTCTTC.

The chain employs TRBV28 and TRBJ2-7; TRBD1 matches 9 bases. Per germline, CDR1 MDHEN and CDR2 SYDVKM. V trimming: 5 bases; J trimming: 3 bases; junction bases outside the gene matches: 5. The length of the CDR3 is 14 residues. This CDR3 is CASSVPGQGYEQYF. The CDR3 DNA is TGTGCCAGCAGTGTCCCGGGACAGGGCTACGAGCAGTACTTC.

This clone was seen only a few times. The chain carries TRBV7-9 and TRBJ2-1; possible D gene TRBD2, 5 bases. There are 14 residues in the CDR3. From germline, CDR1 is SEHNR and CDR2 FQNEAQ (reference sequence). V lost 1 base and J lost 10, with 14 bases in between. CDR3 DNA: TGTGCCAGCAGCTTAGTACCAGGCCGCGGGGAGCAGTTCTTC. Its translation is CASSLVPGRGEQFF. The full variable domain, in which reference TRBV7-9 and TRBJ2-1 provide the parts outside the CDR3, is DTGVSQNPRHKITKRGQNVTFRCDPISEHNRLYWYRQTLGQGPEFLTYFQNEAQLEKSRLLSDRFSAERPKGSFSTLEIQRTEQGDSAMYLCASSLVPGRGEQFFGPGTRLTVL.

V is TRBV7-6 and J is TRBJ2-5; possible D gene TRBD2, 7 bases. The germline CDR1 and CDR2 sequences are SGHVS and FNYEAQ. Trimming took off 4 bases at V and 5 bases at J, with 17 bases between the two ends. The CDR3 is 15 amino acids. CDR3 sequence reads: CASSSGGQGWETQYF. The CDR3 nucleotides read TGTGCCAGCAGCTCCGGGGGGCAGGGGTGGGAGACCCAGTACTTC. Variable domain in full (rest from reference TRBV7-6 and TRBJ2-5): GAGVSQSPRYKVTKRGQDVALRCDPISGHVSLYWYRQALGQGPEFLTYFNYEAQQDKSGLPNDRFSAERPEGSISTLTIQRTEQRDSAMYRCASSSGGQGWETQYFGPGTRLLVL.

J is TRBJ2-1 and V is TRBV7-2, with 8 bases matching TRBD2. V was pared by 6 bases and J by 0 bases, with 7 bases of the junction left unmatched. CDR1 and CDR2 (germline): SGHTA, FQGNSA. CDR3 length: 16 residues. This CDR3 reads CASSRNSGVSYNEQFF. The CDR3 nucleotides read TGTGCCAGCAGTCGCAATAGCGGGGTCTCCTACAATGAGCAGTTCTTC.

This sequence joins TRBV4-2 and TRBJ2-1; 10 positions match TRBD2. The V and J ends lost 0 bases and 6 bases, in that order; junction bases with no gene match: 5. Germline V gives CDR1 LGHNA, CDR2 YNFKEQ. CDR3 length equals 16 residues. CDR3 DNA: TGTGCCAGCAGCCAAGAAAAGGCTAGCGGGAGCAATGAGCAGTTCTTC. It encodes CASSQEKASGSNEQFF.

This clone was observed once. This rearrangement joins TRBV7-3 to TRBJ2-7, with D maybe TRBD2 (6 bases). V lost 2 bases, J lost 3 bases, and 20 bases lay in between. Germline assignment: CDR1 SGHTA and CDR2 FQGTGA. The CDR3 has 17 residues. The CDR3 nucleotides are TGTGCCAGCAGCTTATGGTCGGGACTTAGGGTGGGCTACGAGCAGTACTTC. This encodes CASSLWSGLRVGYEQYF.

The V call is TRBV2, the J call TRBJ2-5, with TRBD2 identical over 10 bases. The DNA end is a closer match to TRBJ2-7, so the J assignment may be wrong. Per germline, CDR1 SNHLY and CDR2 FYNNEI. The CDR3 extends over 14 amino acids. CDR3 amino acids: CASSESSGRFEQYF. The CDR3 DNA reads TGTGCCAGCAGTGAGTCTAGCGGGAGATTCGAGCAGTACTTC.

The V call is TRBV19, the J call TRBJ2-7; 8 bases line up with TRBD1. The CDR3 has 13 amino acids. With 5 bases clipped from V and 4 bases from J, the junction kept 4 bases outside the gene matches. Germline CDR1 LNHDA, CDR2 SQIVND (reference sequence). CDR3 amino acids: CASSPDRGYEQYF. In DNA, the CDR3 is TGTGCCAGTAGTCCTGACAGGGGTTACGAGCAGTACTTC.